This TCR beta chain is drawn from a study of blood T cell dynamics during melanoma immunotherapy. Time point indicated: pre-treatment baseline. Sampling occurred pretreatment (T0) and at week 3 (W3), after cycle one of checkpoint blockade. Response was assessed by RECIST 1.1 at 12 weeks, except two rapid progressors. No patient had earlier systemic cancer treatment, concurrent immunosuppressants, or another active cancer. V lost 4 bases and J lost 4; bases outside the gene matches: 13. Germline CDR1 SGHTA, CDR2 FQGNSA. This CDR3 is built from 19 residues. Each bulk PBMC sample had around 360 ng DNA loaded. Sequenced by immunoSEQ multiplex PCR; TCRdb stores in-frame clones only, minus some. The repertoire holds 20,000 to 25,000 clones, with over 85% as singletons.

This specimen consisted of blood, obtained from a patient treated with checkpoint blockade. The TCR originated in a human donor with melanoma. The rearrangement joins TRBV7-2 to TRBJ2-1, with 13 bases aligning to TRBD2. The CDR3 here is CASSSAPPGLAGTYNEQFF. CDR3 in DNA: TGTGCCAGCAGCTCAGCTCCGCCGGGACTAGCGGGGACATACAATGAGCAGTTCTTC.